These T cell receptor beta chains were read from a single sample in a study of regulatory T cells in long-lasting Graves disease. TCRdb ran MiXCR on the multiplex PCR reads and lists one entry per CDR3 protein. Of approximately 270,000 distinct CDR3 sequences in the sample, about 18% were seen once. This sample was shared with a second study, whose subject was T cells in Graves' hyperthyroidism and ophthalmopathy.

Sequenced here: peripheral blood mononuclear cells (PBMCs), sampled at new diagnosis, from a patient treated with antithyroid drugs. The receptors stem from a woman in her 30s with Graves disease. Each CDR3 is given with its conserved first and last residue. D genes are given only for firm matches. The size entry is marked missing in some rows and otherwise reads once, few, many or a size class.

J | D | size | V | CDR3 | DNA
TRBJ2-3 | TRBD2 | many | TRBV4-2 | CASSQDGAGGSTDTQYF | TGTGCCAGCAGCCAAGACGGAGCGGGGGGGAGCACAGATACGCAGTATTTT
TRBJ1-2 | . | many | TRBV4-1 | CASSPLGLYYGYTF | TGCGCCAGCAGCCCGTTGGGTCTCTACTATGGCTACACCTTC
TRBJ2-3 | . | . | TRBV3-1 | CASSQVTAKEISTDTQYF | TGTGCCAGCAGCCAAGTCACTGCTAAGGAAATCAGCACAGATACGCAGTATTTT
TRBJ1-5 | TRBD1 | . | TRBV30 | CAWSSGTANQPQHF | TGTGCCTGGAGTTCCGGGACAGCTAATCAGCCCCAGCATTTT
TRBJ1-3 | . | many | TRBV20-1 | CSARGTPSSGNTIYF | TGCAGTGCTAGAGGGACACCAAGCTCTGGAAACACCATATATTTT
TRBJ1-1 | . | many | TRBV5-4 | CASSLEPTAEAFF | TGTGCCAGCAGCTTGGAGCCAACTGCTGAAGCTTTCTTT
TRBJ2-3 | . | . | TRBV18 | CASSPPRASTDTQYF | TGTGCCAGCTCACCACCTCGGGCTAGCACAGATACGCAGTATTTT
TRBJ1-1 | . | many | TRBV6-1 | CASSERENTEAFF | TGTGCCAGCAGTGAACGCGAGAACACTGAAGCTTTCTTT
TRBJ1-5 | TRBD1 | many | TRBV18 | CASSGQGAGQPQHF | TGTGCCAGCTCCGGACAGGGGGCAGGTCAGCCCCAGCATTTT
TRBJ2-7 | . | . | TRBV6-7 | CASSYGRVRYEQYF | TGTGCCAGCAGTTACGGCAGGGTAAGGTACGAGCAGTACTTC
TRBJ2-1 | TRBD2 | few | TRBV14 | CASSRSGGAYNEQFF | TGTGCCAGCAGCCGATCTGGGGGGGCCTACAATGAGCAGTTCTTC
TRBJ1-1 | . | . | TRBV11-2 | CASSRSGANTEAFF | TGTGCCAGCAGCAGGTCGGGGGCAAACACTGAAGCTTTCTTT
TRBJ1-1 | . | many | TRBV20-1 | CSARGTANTEAFF | TGCAGTGCTAGAGGGACAGCGAACACTGAAGCTTTCTTT
TRBJ2-7 | TRBD1 | . | TRBV7-8 | CASSTGTGPYEQYF | TGTGCCAGCAGCACCGGGACAGGCCCTTACGAGCAGTACTTC
TRBJ1-1 | . | many | TRBV7-9 | CASSFRQNEAFF | TGTGCCAGCAGCTTCAGACAGAATGAAGCTTTCTTT
TRBJ2-1 | TRBD1 | many | TRBV7-3 | CASSYGTGGPNEQFF | TGTGCCAGCAGTTACGGGACAGGGGGACCCAATGAGCAGTTCTTC
TRBJ1-3 | TRBD1 | many | TRBV7-8 | CASSQGQVRSGNTIYF | TGTGCCAGCAGCCAGGGACAGGTCCGCTCTGGAAACACCATATATTTT
TRBJ2-2 | TRBD2 | . | TRBV20-1 | CSARMGGGFGELFF | TGCAGTGCTAGGATGGGCGGGGGGTTCGGGGAGCTGTTTTTT
TRBJ2-3 | . | many | TRBV9 | CASSVELGGGLTDTQYF | TGTGCCAGCAGCGTAGAATTGGGCGGGGGCCTCACAGATACGCAGTATTTT
TRBJ1-1 | . | many | TRBV7-9 | CASSLVQSTEAFF | TGTGCCAGCAGCTTAGTGCAGTCCACTGAAGCTTTCTTT